The entry below gives a single T cell receptor beta chain sequence along with its context. These data come from a study of blood T cell repertoires in COVID-19. Looking at the study overall: Whether acute or convalescent, the COVID-19 samples came from the United States, Italy and Spain.

The CDR3 totals 14 residues. CDR1 and CDR2 (germline): SGDLS, YYNGEE. V was pared by 0 bases and J by 8 bases, with 14 bases between. In the original workflow: Quantification of nucleated cells was approximated via reference gene primer amplification. TCRdb's copy holds only in-frame clones and misses some; the assay was immunoSEQ multiplex PCR. V and J calls and clone size are copied from that table; D and trimming were computed from the DNA. Counted here are under 200,000 clones, around four fifths occurring once; the ten biggest clones make up approximately 18%. The source of this sequence is a woman in her 70s who had recovered from COVID-19. This chain joins TRBV9 and TRBJ1-2, with D perhaps TRBD1 (6 bases). The sequenced sample was peripheral blood. CDR3 loop: CASSVDGGGRGYTF. In DNA, the CDR3 is TGTGCCAGCAGCGTAGATGGGGGCGGCCGGGGCTACACCTTC.